This T cell receptor beta chain derives from a study of CD8+CD57+ T cells in acquired aplastic anemia. In the study overall: Sorting CD4+ and CD8+ cells gave DNA averaging around 3 ug.

The study profiled TCR beta VDJ and CDR3 using genomic DNA as template. A single record per CDR3 protein comes from TCRdb applying MiXCR to the reads. The repertoire holds roughly 260,000 distinct CDR3 sequences, more than 45% seen once, with 7% to 10% in the top ten. This clonotype was observed many times. Antigen specificity is unknown. In patients chosen for sequencing, flow cytometry had shown CD8+CD57+ cell expansion. The cohort consisted entirely of patients having severe acquired aplastic anemia. The blood sampling took place in patients who had so far received no therapy. General study results and limits: Patients and controls shared over 25 CD8+ CDR3 sequences, highly expressed in patients.

The germline V gene encodes CDR1 PRHDT and CDR2 FYEKMQ (reference sequence). V was clipped by 2 bases and J by 2 bases, with 11 bases between them. The CDR3 runs 15 residues. Sequencing used sorted CD4+, CD8+, or CD8+CD57+ T cells (not recorded which) from PBMCs. This TCR derives from a human donor with aplastic anemia. The gene calls are TRBV13 and TRBJ2-3; D ambiguous. DNA of the CDR3: TGTGCCAGCAGCTTACGAAACACACTCACAGATACGCAGTATTTT. Translating gives CASSLRNTLTDTQYF.